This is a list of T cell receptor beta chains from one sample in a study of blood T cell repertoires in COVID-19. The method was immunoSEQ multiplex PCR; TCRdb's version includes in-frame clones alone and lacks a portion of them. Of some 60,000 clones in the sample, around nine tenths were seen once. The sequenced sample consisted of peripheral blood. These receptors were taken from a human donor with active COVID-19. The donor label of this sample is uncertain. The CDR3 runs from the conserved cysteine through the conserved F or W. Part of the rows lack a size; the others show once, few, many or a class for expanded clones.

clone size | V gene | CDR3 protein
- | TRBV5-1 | CASSLGGTGLYGGYTF
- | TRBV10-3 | CAIKDFYNEQFF
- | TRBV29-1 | CSVGAAGEQYF
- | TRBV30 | CAWDVSANYGYTF
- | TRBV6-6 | CASSSGTGGSGNTIYF
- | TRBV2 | CASRVAGVFYEQYF
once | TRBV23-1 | CASSQVDRGRWGTDTQYF
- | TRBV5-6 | CASSTSYSYEQYF
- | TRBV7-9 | CASSSSGFTQYF
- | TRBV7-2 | CASSVNQAHGSPLHF